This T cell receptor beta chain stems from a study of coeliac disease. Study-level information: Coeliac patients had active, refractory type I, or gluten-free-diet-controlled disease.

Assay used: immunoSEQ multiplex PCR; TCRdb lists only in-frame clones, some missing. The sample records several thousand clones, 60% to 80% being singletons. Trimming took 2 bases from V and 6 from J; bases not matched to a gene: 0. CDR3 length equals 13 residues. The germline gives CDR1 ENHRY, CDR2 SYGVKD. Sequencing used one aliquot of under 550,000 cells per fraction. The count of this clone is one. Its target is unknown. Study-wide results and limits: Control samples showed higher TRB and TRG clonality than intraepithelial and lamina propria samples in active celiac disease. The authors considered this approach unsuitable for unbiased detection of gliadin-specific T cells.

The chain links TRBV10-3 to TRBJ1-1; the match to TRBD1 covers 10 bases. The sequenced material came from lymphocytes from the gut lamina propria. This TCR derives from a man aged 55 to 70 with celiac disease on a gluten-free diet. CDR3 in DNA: TGTGCCATCAGTGAGGGGACAGGGGCTGAAGCTTTCTTT. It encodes CAISEGTGAEAFF.